What follows is one TCR beta chain and its context. This clone was detected only a few times. The target of this receptor is not known. No much larger clone is present one base from it, and per-base qualities are unavailable. The germline V gene (reference sequence) provides CDR1 MNHNY and CDR2 SVGAGI. Relative to germline, V is 7 bases shorter and J is 4 bases shorter, with 14 bases between their ends. The CDR3 goes from the cysteine to the phenylalanine over 13 residues. Of the read, only the CDR3 DNA is kept; its 39 bases are in frame from base 1. The library was generated by the immunoSEQ multiplex PCR assay. This is the immuneACCESS table as TCRdb keeps it, with only in-frame sequences that have V and J called. A part of the clones is gone; compared with another copy, unresolved V genes explain less than half, and the rest is unexplained. For this sample the table gives about 64,000 clones, of which around 96% were detected only once. The ten top clones hold 2% to 2.5% of the sample.

The data were taken from a study of T cell changes during pregnancy in multiple sclerosis (dated 2019 in TCRdb). In the study overall: Changes in the T cell repertoire over the course of pregnancy were examined in this study in women with multiple sclerosis.

This TCR came from a female donor with multiple sclerosis, enrolled in a pregnancy study. The sequenced sample was CD8+ T cells from peripheral blood mononuclear cells, obtained after pregnancy. Here the chain combines TRBV6-6 and TRBJ2-7, and TRBD1 may be the D gene, going by 6 matching bases. DNA sequence: TGTGCCAGCAATCCCGGGACATCTTACGAGCAGTACTTC. This yields the protein CASNPGTSYEQYF.